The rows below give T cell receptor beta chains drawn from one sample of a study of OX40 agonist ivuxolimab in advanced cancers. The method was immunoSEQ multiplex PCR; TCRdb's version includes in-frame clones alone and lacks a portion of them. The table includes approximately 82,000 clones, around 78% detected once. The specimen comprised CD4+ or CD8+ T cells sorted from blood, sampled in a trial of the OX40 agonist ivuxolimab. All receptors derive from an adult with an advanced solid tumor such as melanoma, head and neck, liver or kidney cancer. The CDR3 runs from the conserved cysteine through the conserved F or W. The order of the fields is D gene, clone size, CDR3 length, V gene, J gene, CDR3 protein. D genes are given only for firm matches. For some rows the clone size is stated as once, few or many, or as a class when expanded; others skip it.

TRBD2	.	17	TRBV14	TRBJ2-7	CASSQGFLSGVTYEQYF
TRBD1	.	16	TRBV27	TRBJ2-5	CASRHGQGLFRETQYF
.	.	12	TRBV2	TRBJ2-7	CASRLSQYEQYF
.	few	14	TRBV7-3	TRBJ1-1	CASSLGQGNTEAFF
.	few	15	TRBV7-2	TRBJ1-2	CASSPRTGGDYGYTF
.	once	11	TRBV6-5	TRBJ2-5	CASSRNREQYF
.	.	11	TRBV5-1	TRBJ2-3	CASRLSGAQYF
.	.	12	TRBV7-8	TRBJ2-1	CASGPGGNEQFF
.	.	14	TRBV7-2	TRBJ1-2	CASSAGQSFYGYTF
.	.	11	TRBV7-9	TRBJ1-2	CASSLEGGYTF